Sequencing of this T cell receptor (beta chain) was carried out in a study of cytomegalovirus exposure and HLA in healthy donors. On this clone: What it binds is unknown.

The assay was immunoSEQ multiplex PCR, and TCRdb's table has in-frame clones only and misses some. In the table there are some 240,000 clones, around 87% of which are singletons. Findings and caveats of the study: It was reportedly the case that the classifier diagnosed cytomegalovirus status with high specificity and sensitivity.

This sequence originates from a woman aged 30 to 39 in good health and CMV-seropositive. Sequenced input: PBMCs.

The CDR3 DNA sequence: TGTGCCAGCCGAGGACTGCTCACCGGGGAGCTGTTTTTT. Translating gives CASRGLLTGELFF. This chain links TRBV11-2 with TRBJ2-2, with D maybe TRBD2 (5 bases). This CDR3 has 13 residues. Germline V gene sequence: CDR1 SGHAT, CDR2 FQNNGV. V lost 8 bases and J lost 4, with 11 bases in between.